The 11 T cell receptor beta chains below come from one sample, sequenced in a study of blood T cells in healthy people across ages. Next came a second PCR, run for about 6 to 12 cycles, which used a sample-barcoded 5' primer along with a J-beta primer mix. Via MiXCR, TCRdb re-called the 5' RACE reads, giving one row per CDR3 protein. The sample yields about 640,000 distinct CDR3 sequences, about 30% seen once. The sample was blood. The receptors stem from a woman aged 80 or over in good health.

The rearrangement joins TRBV2 to TRBJ1-4, with a tentative D call TRBD1 (5 bases). Germline CDR1 SNHLY, CDR2 FYNNEI. There are 15 residues in the CDR3. Deletions cut 3 bases from V and 5 bases from J, with 13 bases between. The CDR3 loop reads CASSDGGAYNEKLFF. The CDR3 region has the DNA TGTGCCAGCAGTGACGGAGGGGCCTACAATGAAAAACTGTTTTTT.

This clonotype has more than one count but fewer than ten. This sequence may be a read error, since a much larger clone differs from it by one base. The chain uses TRBV7-2 and TRBJ1-2; the D gene is possibly TRBD1 (6 bases). Trimming removed 11 bases from V and 4 bases from J, with 17 bases in between. The CDR3 spans 13 residues. The germline CDR1 and CDR2 sequences are SGHTA and FQGNSA. The CDR3 coding sequence is TGTGCCTGCACCGCTGACAGGCCCTATGGCTACACCTTC. Protein product: CACTADRPYGYTF.

This chain connects TRBV14 to TRBJ2-3; 10 positions agree with TRBD2. The CDR3 runs 15 residues. Germline CDR1 reads SGHDN; CDR2 reads FVKESK. J gave up 3 bases and V 6 bases, and 6 bases lay outside the gene matches. CDR3 in amino acids: CASSPGTSETDTQYF. In DNA, the CDR3 is TGTGCCAGCAGTCCCGGGACTAGCGAAACAGATACGCAGTATTTT.

This clonotype was found a few times. The chain couples TRBV6-4 to TRBJ2-1; D is unclear. The CDR3 consists of 14 residues. The V end was cut by 2 bases, the J end by 2 bases, with 7 bases between. CDR1 is MRHNA and CDR2 is SNTAGT in the germline V gene. The CDR3 loop is CASSDSGAYNEQFF. The CDR3 region has the DNA TGTGCCAGCAGTGACAGTGGTGCCTACAATGAGCAGTTCTTC.

The chain is built from TRBV7-2 and TRBJ2-4, with D possibly TRBD1 on 5 matching bases. The length of the CDR3 is 16 residues. Per the germline V gene, CDR1 is SGHTA and CDR2 is FQGNSA. Trimming cost V 0 bases and J 0 bases, with 9 bases left between them. The CDR3 sequence is CASSLAETAAKNIQYF. The CDR3 nucleotides read TGTGCCAGCAGCTTAGCGGAGACAGCAGCCAAAAACATTCAGTACTTC.

This clonotype has only a few counts. The chain joins TRBV13 to TRBJ2-3, with 10 bases aligning to TRBD1. In germline, CDR1 is PRHDT, CDR2 FYEKMQ (reference sequence). V lost 5 bases to trimming and J lost 2 bases; unmatched junction nucleotides: 10. The CDR3 sequence is 17 residues long. This CDR3 is CASSTRGQGMNTDTQYF. The CDR3 bases are TGTGCCAGCAGCACCAGGGGACAGGGGATGAACACAGATACGCAGTATTTT. Filled out from reference TRBV13 and TRBJ2-3, the complete variable domain reads AAGVIQSPRHLIKEKRETATLKCYPIPRHDTVYWYQQGPGQDPQFLISFYEKMQSDKGSIPDRFSAQQFSDYHSELNMSSLELGDSALYFCASSTRGQGMNTDTQYFGPGTRLTVL.

In the case of this clonotype: A read error is possible here, since a much larger clone lies one base away. The rearrangement joins TRBV5-6 to TRBJ2-3; no firm D call. Germline V gives CDR1 SGHDT, CDR2 YYEEEE. Deletions cut 3 bases from V and 2 bases from J, with 10 bases between. The CDR3 length is 14 residues. CDR3 sequence: CASSSVGPTDTQYF. CDR3 nucleotide sequence: TGTGCCAGCAGCTCGGTAGGCCCCACAGATACGCAGTATTTT.

This clonotype was observed once. This may come from a read error, since a much larger clone is one base off. The chain employs TRBV20-1 and TRBJ1-2; the match to TRBD1 covers 10 bases. Germline CDR1 and CDR2: DFQATT and SNEGSKA (reference sequence). The CDR3 extends over 17 amino acids. CDR3 sequence: CSARDPLGDRGYGGHTF. CDR3 DNA sequence: TGCAGTGCTAGAGACCCTTTGGGGGACAGGGGTTACGGTGGCCACACCTTC.

This clonotype was found many times. V usage is TRBV6-2 or TRBV6-3 and J usage is TRBJ1-5; possible D gene TRBD1, 6 bases. CDR3 length equals 12 residues. Germline CDR1 is MNHEY and CDR2 is SVGEGT. Between the trimmed V and J ends, which lost 6 bases and 5 bases, there was a span of 8 bases. The CDR3 nucleotides read TGTGCCAGCAGGGGGGCGGATCAGCCCCAGCATTTT. Translating it yields CASRGADQPQHF.

Notes on this clonotype: With a much larger clone just one base away, this may be a read error. Written as DNA, the CDR3 is TGTGCCGGCAGTTTAAGGGAGTACGGAAAGCAGTACTTC. Translating it yields CAGSLREYGKQYF. This sequence joins TRBV25-1 and TRBJ2-4; a possible D gene is TRBD2 (5 bases). The CDR3 has 13 amino acids. Germline loops: CDR1 MGHDK, CDR2 SYGVNS.

A few counts support this clonotype. The rearrangement uses TRBV20-1 and TRBJ1-4; D is possibly TRBD1 (6 bases). V lost 0 bases and J 2 bases, leaving 13 bases between the germline ends. Germline loops: CDR1 DFQATT, CDR2 SNEGSKA (reference sequence). This CDR3 spans 16 amino acids. Here the CDR3 reads CSARDARGPTNEKLFF. CDR3 nucleotide sequence: TGCAGTGCTAGAGATGCCCGGGGGCCTACTAATGAAAAACTGTTTTTT.